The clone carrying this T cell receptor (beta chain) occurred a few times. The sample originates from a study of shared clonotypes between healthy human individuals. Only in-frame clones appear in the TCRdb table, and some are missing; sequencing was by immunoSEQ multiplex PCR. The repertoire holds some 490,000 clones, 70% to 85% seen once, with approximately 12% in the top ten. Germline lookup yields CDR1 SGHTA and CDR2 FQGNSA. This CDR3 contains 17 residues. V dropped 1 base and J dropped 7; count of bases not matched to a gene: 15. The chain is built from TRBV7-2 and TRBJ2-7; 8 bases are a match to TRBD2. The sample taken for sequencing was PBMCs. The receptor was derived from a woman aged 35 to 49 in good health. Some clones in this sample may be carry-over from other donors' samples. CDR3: CASSLDLAAGGFEEQYF. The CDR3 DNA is TGTGCCAGCAGCTTAGATCTGGCGGCGGGAGGATTTGAGGAGCAGTACTTC.